The source of this TCR beta chain is a study of blood T cell repertoires in COVID-19 (dated by TCRdb to the early 2020s). Background for the entire study: Collaborator samples came from the United States, Italy and Spain and covered acute and convalescent phases of COVID-19. The prospective study material was composed of cDNA or gDNA derived from T cells, B-cell-depleted T cells, or PBMCs. The dataset comprised deeply sampled blood TCRbeta repertoires from subjects exposed to, actively infected with, or recovered from COVID-19. The repertoires were released in a freely available public database meant as a resource for research on the immune response to SARS-CoV-2. The samples were drawn from the first 160 participants of the ongoing ImmuneRACE study and from roughly 1,300 subjects provided by 6 global collaborators. Sample metadata almost always included a de-identified subject ID, COVID-19 status, age in years and sex. HLA class I and class II types, where available, came from metadata supplied by the sample provider rather than from assay-based typing.

Regarding this clone: It has no known antigen specificity. The record has no base qualities; no much larger clone is one base away.

Overall study outcomes, separate from this receptor: How much clinical and demographic metadata was included differed by source and by participant, and the metadata was provided uncurated.

The immunoSEQ Assay, a bias-controlled multiplex PCR, was used to amplify TCRbeta CDR3 regions from genomic DNA. Regarding the original processing steps: The number of nucleated cells in each sample was estimated by amplification of reference gene primers within the assay. To quantify the absolute abundance of each unique TCRbeta CDR3 rearrangement, sequence reads were collapsed and filtered. For each sample, productive Simpson clonality was calculated as the square root of Simpson's diversity index over productive rearrangements. TCRdb mirrors the immuneACCESS table, restricted to in-frame sequences. Some clones are absent from its copies; in checked studies, under half trace to an unresolved V gene, and the reason for the others is unknown. V and J calls plus clone size are reproduced from that table; the DNA served to infer D and trimming. In this sample the table shows over 85,000 clones, around 87% of which occur a single time. The ten biggest clones cover under 8% of the sample.

CDR1 and CDR2 (SGHDT, YYEEEE) derive from the germline V gene. Clipping removes 3 bases from V and 8 bases from J, with 7 as the unmatched junction base count. The CDR3 numbers 13 residues from cysteine through phenylalanine. Here the CDR3 DNA is all that survives: 39 bases in frame from base 1. Whole blood was collected in K2EDTA tubes by collaborating institutions according to the institutions' own protocols. For TCRbeta analysis, collaborators shipped samples in one of three forms: frozen whole blood, isolated PBMCs, or DNA extracted from either of those sample types. The receptor was isolated from a human donor with acute or convalescent COVID-19. The donor label of this sample is uncertain. The rearranged chain carries TRBV5-6 and TRBJ2-7, with 8 middle bases fitting TRBD1. What was sequenced was peripheral blood. The CDR3 corresponds to CASSSGRGRKQYF. The nucleotide sequence reads as follows: TGTGCCAGCAGCTCAGGCAGGGGGCGTAAGCAGTACTTC.